This T cell receptor (beta chain) appears in the sequencing data of a study of cytomegalovirus exposure and HLA in healthy donors. Study-wide results and caveats: Later on, analysis showed that most CMV-associated TCR beta chains appeared to be HLA-restricted. In all likelihood, a cluster of highly shared sequence variants was a sequencing artifact. When a later analysis compared HLA-associated TCR beta chains with equally common others, the HLA-associated chains turned out to be more clonally expanded and to have lower generation probabilities. Altogether, 164 TCR beta chains were recorded as cytomegalovirus-associated.

This CDR3 region has 15 residues. Germline V lookup: CDR1 SGHRS, CDR2 YFSETQ. With 4 bases removed from V and 2 bases from J, the gap between germline ends came to 10 bases. The PCR made use of 60 Vbeta and 13 Jbeta primers. The data were produced by immunoSEQ multiplex PCR, yet TCRdb's version contains in-frame clones alone and is incomplete. The profile covers fewer than 200,000 clones, with roughly 87% appearing a single time and about 0.23% taken by the ten largest. Of note for this clone: Its antigen is not known.

Sequencing was carried out using PBMCs. The J gene is TRBJ2-6, the V gene TRBV5-1; D ambiguous. The TCR comes from a girl under three years old in good health and CMV-seronegative. This chain's CDR3 is CASSPSVAGANVLTF. CDR3 in DNA: TGCGCCAGCAGCCCGAGTGTTGCTGGGGCCAACGTCCTGACTTTC.